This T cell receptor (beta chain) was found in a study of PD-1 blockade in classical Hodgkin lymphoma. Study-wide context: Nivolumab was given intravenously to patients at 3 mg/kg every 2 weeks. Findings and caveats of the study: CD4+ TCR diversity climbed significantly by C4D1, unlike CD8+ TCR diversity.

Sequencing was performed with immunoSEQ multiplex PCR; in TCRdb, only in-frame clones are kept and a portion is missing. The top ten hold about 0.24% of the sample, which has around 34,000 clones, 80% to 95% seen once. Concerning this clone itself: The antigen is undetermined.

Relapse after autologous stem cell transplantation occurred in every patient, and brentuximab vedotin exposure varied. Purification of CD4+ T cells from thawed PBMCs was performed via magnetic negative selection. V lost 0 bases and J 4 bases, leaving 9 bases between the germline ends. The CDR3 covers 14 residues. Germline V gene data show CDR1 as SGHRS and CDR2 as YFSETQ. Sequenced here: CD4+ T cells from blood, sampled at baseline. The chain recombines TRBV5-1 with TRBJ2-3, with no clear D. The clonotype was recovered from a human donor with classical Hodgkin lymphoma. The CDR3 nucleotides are TGCGCCAGCAGCTTGGGCTCGACGGCAGATACGCAGTATTTT. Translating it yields CASSLGSTADTQYF.